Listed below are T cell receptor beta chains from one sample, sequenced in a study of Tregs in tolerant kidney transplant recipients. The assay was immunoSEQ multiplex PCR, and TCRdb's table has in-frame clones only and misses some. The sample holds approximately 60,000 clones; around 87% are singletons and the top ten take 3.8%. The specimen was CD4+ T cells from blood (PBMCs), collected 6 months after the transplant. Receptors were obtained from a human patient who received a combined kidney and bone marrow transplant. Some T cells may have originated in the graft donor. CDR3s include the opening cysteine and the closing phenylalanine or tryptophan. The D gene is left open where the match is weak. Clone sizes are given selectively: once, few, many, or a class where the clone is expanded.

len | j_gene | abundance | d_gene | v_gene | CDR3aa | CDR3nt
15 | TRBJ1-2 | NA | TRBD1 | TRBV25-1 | CASSDDRGGSYGYTF | TGTGCCAGCAGTGATGACAGGGGAGGAAGCTATGGCTACACCTTC
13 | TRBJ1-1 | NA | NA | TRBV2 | CASIWGLDTEAFF | TGTGCCAGCATTTGGGGGCTTGACACTGAAGCTTTCTTT
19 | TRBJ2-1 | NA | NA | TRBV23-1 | CASSQDNRAREGRRDEQFF | TGCGCCAGCAGTCAAGACAATCGTGCCAGGGAAGGTAGACGGGATGAGCAGTTCTTC
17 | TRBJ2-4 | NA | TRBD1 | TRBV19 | CASSARSDRGYKNIQYF | TGTGCCAGTAGTGCCCGATCCGACAGGGGCTACAAAAACATTCAGTACTTC
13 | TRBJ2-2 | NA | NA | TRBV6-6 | CASSYQNTGELFF | TGTGCCAGCAGTTATCAGAACACCGGGGAGCTGTTTTTT
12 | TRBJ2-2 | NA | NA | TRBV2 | CASTQGDGELFF | TGTGCCAGCACTCAGGGTGATGGGGAGCTGTTTTTT
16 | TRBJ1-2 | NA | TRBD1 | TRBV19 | CASSTGRQGFNYGYTF | TGTGCCAGTAGTACCGGACGACAGGGATTTAACTATGGCTACACCTTC
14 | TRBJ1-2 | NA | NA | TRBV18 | CASSPPVLIYGYTF | TGTGCCAGCTCACCACCGGTACTGATCTATGGCTACACCTTC
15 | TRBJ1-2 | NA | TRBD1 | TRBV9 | CASSVGDRAGYGYTF | TGTGCCAGCAGCGTAGGGGACAGGGCTGGCTATGGCTACACCTTC
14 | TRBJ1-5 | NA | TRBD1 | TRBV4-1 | CASSHDRGGQPQHF | TGCGCCAGCAGCCATGACAGGGGAGGTCAGCCCCAGCATTTT
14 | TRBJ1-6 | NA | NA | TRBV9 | CASSVSSYNSPLHF | TGTGCCAGCAGCGTGAGCTCCTATAATTCCCCCCTCCACTTT
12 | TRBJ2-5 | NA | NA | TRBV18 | CASSPNKETQYF | TGTGCCAGCTCACCAAACAAAGAGACCCAGTACTTC
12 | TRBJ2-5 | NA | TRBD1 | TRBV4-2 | CASSQGTGPQYF | TGTGCCAGCAGCCAAGGGACAGGCCCCCAGTACTTC
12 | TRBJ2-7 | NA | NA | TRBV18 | CASSYGENEQYF | TGTGCCAGCTCCTACGGGGAGAACGAGCAGTACTTC
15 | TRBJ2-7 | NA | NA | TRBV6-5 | CASTDLGSIHHEQYF | TGTGCCAGCACCGATCTCGGGTCCATACACCACGAGCAGTACTTC
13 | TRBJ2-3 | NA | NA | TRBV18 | CASRTQGTDTQYF | TGTGCCAGCCGAACCCAGGGAACAGATACGCAGTATTTT
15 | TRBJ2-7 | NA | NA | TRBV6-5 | CASSYSSANPYEQYF | TGTGCCAGCAGTTACTCTTCCGCGAACCCCTACGAGCAGTACTTC
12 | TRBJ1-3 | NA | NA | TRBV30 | CAWTGSGNTIYF | TGTGCCTGGACAGGGTCTGGAAACACCATATATTTT
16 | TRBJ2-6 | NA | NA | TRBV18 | CASSPITGSGANVLTF | TGTGCCAGCTCACCAATTACAGGGTCTGGGGCCAACGTCCTGACTTTC
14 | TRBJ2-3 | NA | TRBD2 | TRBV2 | CASSVDSGRDTQYF | TGTGCCAGCAGTGTCGATAGCGGGAGGGATACGCAGTATTTT
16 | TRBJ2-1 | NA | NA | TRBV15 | CATSRAVGGTHNEQFF | TGTGCCACCAGCAGAGCAGTTGGGGGGACTCACAATGAGCAGTTCTTC
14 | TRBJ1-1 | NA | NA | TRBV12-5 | CASGSSYSNTEAFF | TGTGCTAGTGGTTCTTCTTATTCGAACACTGAAGCTTTCTTT
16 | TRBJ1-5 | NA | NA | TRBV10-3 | CAISERGGTPYQPQHF | TGTGCCATCAGTGAAAGAGGAGGGACCCCGTATCAGCCCCAGCATTTT
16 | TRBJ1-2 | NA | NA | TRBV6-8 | CASSYGQGPANYGYTF | TGTGCCAGCAGTTACGGCCAGGGGCCCGCGAACTATGGCTACACCTTC
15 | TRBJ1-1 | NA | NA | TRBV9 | CASRPKNTSNTEAFF | TGTGCCAGCAGACCCAAAAACACCTCGAACACTGAAGCTTTCTTT
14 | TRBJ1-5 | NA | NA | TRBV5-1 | CASSPSGEVQPQHF | TGCGCCAGCAGCCCCAGTGGGGAGGTTCAGCCCCAGCATTTT
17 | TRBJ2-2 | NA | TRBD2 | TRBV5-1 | CASSLATSGLNTGELFF | TGCGCCAGCAGCTTAGCTACTAGCGGGCTGAACACCGGGGAGCTGTTTTTT
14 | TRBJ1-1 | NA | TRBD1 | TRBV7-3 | CASSTTGGYTEAFF | TGTGCCAGCAGCACAACAGGGGGCTACACTGAAGCTTTCTTT
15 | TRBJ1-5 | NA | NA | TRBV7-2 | CASSLVGASNQPQHF | TGTGCCAGCAGCTTAGTGGGGGCGAGCAATCAGCCCCAGCATTTT
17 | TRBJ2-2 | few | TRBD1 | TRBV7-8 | CASSPIPGQGWTGELFF | TGTGCCAGCAGCCCTATACCGGGACAGGGGTGGACCGGGGAGCTGTTTTTT
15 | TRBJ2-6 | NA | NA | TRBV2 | CASSRQLYGANVLTF | TGTGCCAGCAGTCGACAGCTCTATGGGGCCAACGTCCTGACTTTC
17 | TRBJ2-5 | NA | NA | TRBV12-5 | CASGLVPLLGEIGTQYF | TGTGCTAGTGGTTTGGTACCTCTTTTGGGAGAGATTGGGACCCAGTACTTC
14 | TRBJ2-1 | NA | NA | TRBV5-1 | CASSLGPGNDEQFF | TGCGCCAGCAGCTTGGGACCGGGTAACGATGAGCAGTTCTTC
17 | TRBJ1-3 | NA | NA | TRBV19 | CASSTGQSKFSGNTIYF | TGTGCCAGTAGTACCGGACAGAGCAAATTCTCTGGAAACACCATATATTTT